The entry that follows covers one T cell receptor beta chain sequence. Original processing notes: Quantification of nucleated cells was approximated via reference gene primer amplification. Repertoires were generated with immunoSEQ multiplex PCR, while TCRdb's copy carries only in-frame clones and drops some. Clone size and the V and J calls come from that table; the DNA yielded D and trimming. The profile shows some 180,000 clones, around 90% of them singletons. The CDR3 loop spans 14 amino acids. The V gene end was trimmed by 3 bases and the J gene end by 4 bases; junction bases not matched to a gene: 4. CDR1 is SGHVS, CDR2 FNYEAQ, per germline. These data are taken from a study of blood T cell repertoires in COVID-19. For the study at large: Both acute and convalescent COVID-19 samples were obtained from the United States, Italy and Spain.

Seattle cases were enrolled at active infection and followed longitudinally. The gene calls are TRBV7-6 and TRBJ2-7; TRBD1 agrees at 9 bases. This TCR came from a man aged 18 to 30 with COVID-19, enrolled during active disease. Sequencing was performed on peripheral blood. CDR3 in DNA: TGTGCCAGCAGCTTTAGGGACAGGGTATACGAGCAGTACTTC. Amino acid sequence: CASSFRDRVYEQYF. The variable domain in full, with the rest retrieved from reference TRBV7-6 and TRBJ2-7, is GAGVSQSPRYKVTKRGQDVALRCDPISGHVSLYWYRQALGQGPEFLTYFNYEAQQDKSGLPNDRFSAERPEGSISTLTIQRTEQRDSAMYRCASSFRDRVYEQYFGPGTRLTVT.